This T cell receptor (beta chain) came from a study of blood T cell repertoires in COVID-19. Libraries were prepared by immunoSEQ multiplex PCR; TCRdb keeps only in-frame clonotypes and omits some of them. The sample records 210,000 or so clones, 87% being singletons. V lost 0 bases and J 11 bases, leaving 16 bases between the germline ends. Germline CDR1 and CDR2: MNHEY and SMNVEV (reference sequence). The CDR3 runs 14 residues. The V gene is TRBV27, the J gene TRBJ1-1; perhaps TRBD1 as D (5 bases). The specimen was PBMCs or T cells enriched from blood (not recorded which). This TCR derives from a man aged 30 to 45 who had recovered from COVID-19. The CDR3 DNA is TGTGCCAGCAGTTTATCGATCGGGGGGAACCCGGCTTTCTTT. Its translation: CASSLSIGGNPAFF.